This TCR beta chain was documented in a study of cytomegalovirus exposure and HLA in healthy donors. Study-level findings and limits: A list of 150 or so TCR beta chains associated with cytomegalovirus was given.

Profiling relied on immunoSEQ multiplex PCR, and the TCRdb table lists in-frame clones only, not all of them. Of some 140,000 clones in the sample, approximately 82% are singletons; the top ten hold roughly 27%. On this clone itself: Its specificity is unknown.

This CDR3 comprises 15 residues. Germline CDR1 reads SGHKS; CDR2 reads YYEKEE (reference sequence). V lost 5 bases, J lost 0 bases, and 12 bases lay in between. This receptor was taken from a man aged 25-45 years in good health and CMV-seropositive. V is TRBV5-5 and J is TRBJ1-3; tentatively, D is TRBD1 (6 bases). The source material was PBMCs. The CDR3 sequence: CASRGDIASGNTIYF. The CDR3, as DNA: TGTGCCAGCAGGGGGGACATCGCCTCTGGAAACACCATATATTTT.